The next 15 T cell receptor beta chains were all read from a single sample in a study of CD8 T cells in ankylosing spondylitis. TCRdb reprocessed the 5' RACE reads via MiXCR and lists one record per CDR3 protein. The sample has approximately 140,000 distinct CDR3 sequences; approximately 9.2% are singletons. Sequenced sample: synovial fluid, either unsorted or a sorted T cell fraction (not recorded which). These receptors originate from a male donor with ankylosing spondylitis.

This clonotype showed up just a few times. The V call is TRBV5-1, the J call TRBJ1-2; tentatively, D is TRBD1 (6 bases). The CDR3 is 14 residues long. Germline loops: CDR1 SGHRS, CDR2 YFSETQ. Trimming took off 0 bases at V and 0 bases at J, with 6 bases between the two ends. The CDR3 loop reads CASSLGQANYGYTF. CDR3 bases: TGCGCCAGCAGCTTGGGACAGGCTAACTATGGCTACACCTTC. Supplemented by reference TRBV5-1 and TRBJ1-2, the full variable domain reads KAGVTQTPRYLIKTRGQQVTLSCSPISGHRSVSWYQQTPGQGLQFLFEYFSETQRNKGNFPGRFSGRQFSNSRSEMNVSTLELGDSALYLCASSLGQANYGYTFGSGTRLTVV.

This clonotype came up many times. V and J are TRBV18 and TRBJ2-3; D is ambiguous. CDR1 KGHSH and CDR2 LQKENI come from the germline V gene. V was trimmed by 3 bases and J by 5 bases, leaving 6 bases between them. There are 12 residues in the CDR3. The CDR3, as DNA: TGTGCCAGCTCACCGTTGGTAGATACGCAGTATTTT. Translation: CASSPLVDTQYF.

This clonotype has at least ten counts. V gene TRBV12-3 or TRBV12-4 combines with J gene TRBJ1-5, with D maybe TRBD1 (5 bases). The CDR3 is 15 amino acids. Trimming shortened V by 4 bases and J by 1 base, and 11 bases separated the two germline ends. CDR3 in DNA: TGTGCCAGCAGTTCTCAGGGAATCAGCAATCAGCCCCAGCATTTT. Translation: CASSSQGISNQPQHF.

This clonotype was detected ten times or more. V gene TRBV7-9 combines with J gene TRBJ2-7; either TRBD1 or TRBD2 may fit D (5 bases each). This CDR3 has 16 amino acids. In germline, CDR1 is SEHNR, CDR2 FQNEAQ (reference sequence). V was cut by 7 bases and J by 0 bases, with 19 bases left in between. The CDR3 nucleotides are TGTGCCAGCACCGCCGGGACCGGACGGAGCTCCTACGAGCAGTACTTC. Encoded protein: CASTAGTGRSSYEQYF.

This clonotype has at least ten counts. The chain has TRBV30 and TRBJ2-2; D not certain. Germline assignment: CDR1 GTSNPN and CDR2 SVGIG (reference sequence). This CDR3 region has 14 residues. Trimming left V 0 bases short and J 1 base short, with 6 bases between. CDR3 in amino acids: CAWSVSRNTGELFF. As DNA, the CDR3 is TGTGCCTGGAGTGTATCCAGGAACACCGGGGAGCTGTTTTTT.

This chain connects TRBV11-2 to TRBJ2-1; 8 bases line up with TRBD2. The CDR3 length is 17 residues. Germline CDR1 is SGHAT and CDR2 is FQNNGV. V gave up 4 bases and J gave up 5 bases; unmatched junction bases: 13. CDR3 sequence (DNA): TGTGCCAGCAGCTCCCCTAGAGAGCGGGAGTATCACAATGAGCAGTTCTTC. Translating it yields CASSSPREREYHNEQFF.

This clonotype was observed many times. The chain uses TRBV7-2 and TRBJ1-6, with D perhaps matching TRBD1 (5 bases). This CDR3 region has 15 residues. CDR1 and CDR2 from the germline V gene are SGHTA and FQGNSA. Trimming pared 3 bases from V and 7 bases from J, leaving 13 bases between. In DNA form, the CDR3 reads TGTGCCAGCAGCTTGAGGGGCACGAGGAATTCACCCCTCCACTTT. This gives the protein CASSLRGTRNSPLHF.

This clonotype was seen ten or more times. The V gene is TRBV6-2 or TRBV6-3, the J gene TRBJ1-1; 7 bases line up with TRBD1. V shed 5 bases, J shed 1 base, and the junction held 10 bases outside the gene matches. CDR1 is MNHEY and CDR2 is SVGEGT in the germline V gene. The CDR3 is 16 residues long. CDR3 bases: TGTGCCAGCAGTCCCTGGGTCAAGGGGGCGAACACTGAAGCTTTCTTT. This encodes CASSPWVKGANTEAFF.

This chain links TRBV6-1 with TRBJ2-1; 8 bases fit TRBD2. The ends lost 4 bases at V and 7 bases at J; junction bases unmatched: 3. The CDR3 runs 13 residues. The germline gives CDR1 MNHNS, CDR2 SASEGT. CDR3 region: CASSGTSWNEQFF. CDR3 DNA sequence: TGTGCCAGCAGTGGGACTAGCTGGAATGAGCAGTTCTTC.

This chain joins TRBV7-9 and TRBJ2-5; 9 bases fit TRBD2. Germline CDR1 reads SEHNR; CDR2 reads FQNEAQ (reference sequence). The ends lost 5 bases at V and 3 bases at J; junction bases unmatched: 7. The CDR3 is 15 amino acids. The CDR3 DNA follows: TGTGCCAGCAGCAAAGTCGCTAGCGGGGAAGAGACCCAGTACTTC. This sequence encodes CASSKVASGEETQYF.

This rearrangement joins TRBV20-1 to TRBJ2-3; 10 bases are a match to TRBD2. The V and J ends lost 2 bases and 5 bases, in that order; junction bases with no gene match: 7. The V gene's germline CDR1 is DFQATT and CDR2 SNEGSKA (reference sequence). This CDR3 has 15 amino acids. CDR3 bases: TGCAGTGCTAGATTCACTAGCGGGGCGATAGATACGCAGTATTTT. Its translation: CSARFTSGAIDTQYF.

This clonotype was counted at least ten times. The V and J genes are TRBV3-1 and TRBJ2-1; possibly TRBD1 for D (5 bases). CDR3 size: 14 residues. V shed 4 bases and J shed 9 bases, with 16 bases lying between them. Germline CDR1 and CDR2: LGHDT and YNNKEL (reference sequence). In nucleotides, the CDR3 is TGTGCCAGCAGCCTCCCCAGTGGGGCTGGTGAGCAGTTCTTC. This encodes CASSLPSGAGEQFF.

This clonotype was detected only a few times. This rearrangement joins TRBV20-1 to TRBJ2-2, with D unresolved. This CDR3 region has 17 residues. Germline assignment: CDR1 DFQATT and CDR2 SNEGSKA (reference sequence). Trimming pared 6 bases from V and 1 base from J, leaving 21 bases between. The chain's CDR3 is CSARIRWKGWNTGELFF. The CDR3 DNA follows: TGCAGTGCGCGCATCCGGTGGAAAGGCTGGAACACCGGGGAGCTGTTTTTT.

This clonotype was counted ten times or more. The rearrangement links TRBV4-1 to TRBJ1-1; D remains ambiguous. The germline gives CDR1 MGHRA, CDR2 YSYEKL. The CDR3 spans 16 residues. V lost 0 bases, J lost 4 bases, and 15 bases lay in between. The CDR3 nucleotides are TGCGCCAGCAGCCAAGATTTTGGGGTTTATGGCACTGAAGCTTTCTTT. Its translation: CASSQDFGVYGTEAFF.

There are many counts of this clonotype. This chain joins TRBV4-1 and TRBJ2-2, with TRBD2 as a possible D gene (6 bases). The CDR3 is made up of 15 amino acids. The germline V and J ends were trimmed by 4 bases and 6 bases, with 15 bases remaining between them. Germline CDR1 and CDR2: MGHRA and YSYEKL. The CDR3 loop reads CASSRRDSVAGELFF. CDR3 nucleotides: TGCGCCAGCAGCCGCCGGGACTCTGTTGCCGGGGAGCTGTTTTTT.